This TCR beta chain was identified in a study of blood T cell repertoires in COVID-19. The overall study: From the United States, Italy and Spain came samples of acute and convalescent COVID-19. Sample material is recorded as cDNA or gDNA derived from T cells, B-cell-depleted T cells, or PBMCs.

Germline V gives CDR1 MNHEY, CDR2 SVGEGT. CDR3 size: 15 residues. J lost 1 base, V lost 0 bases, and 0 bases had no gene match. As originally analysed: Cell counts per sample came from amplifying reference gene primers. TCRdb keeps only in-frame clones here, not all; method: immunoSEQ multiplex PCR. The DNA was the basis for D and trimming; V, J and clone size are from that table. The profile shows some 170,000 clones, about 70% of them singletons. The chain is built from TRBV6-2 or TRBV6-3 and TRBJ2-3; 8 bases align to TRBD2. The receptor's source is a woman in her forties or fifties with active or convalescent COVID-19. Specimen: peripheral blood. The CDR3 nucleotides read TGTGCCAGCAGTTACTCGGGACTAGGCACAGATACGCAGTATTTT. Translation gives CASSYSGLGTDTQYF.